These 16 T cell receptor beta chains were sequenced from one sample in a study of control samples from healthy donors and cancer patients. Here immunoSEQ multiplex PCR was the method, and the copy in TCRdb shows in-frame clones only, minus some. This table holds approximately 140,000 clones, 88% found once. The sample taken for sequencing was blood. All receptors derive from a young woman in good health.

This chain uses TRBV5-1 with TRBJ2-6, with D uncertain. Germline V lookup: CDR1 SGHRS, CDR2 YFSETQ. The CDR3 has 16 residues. V lost 1 base to trimming and J lost 0 bases, with 8 bases between them. CDR3 sequence reads: CASSLRPSSGANVLTF. CDR3 coding DNA: TGCGCCAGCAGCTTGCGCCCCTCCTCTGGGGCCAACGTCCTGACTTTC.

The chain carries TRBV7-2 and TRBJ1-1; D remains ambiguous. The CDR3 is made up of 11 amino acids. The ends were cut back, 3 bases at V and 9 bases at J, with 8 bases in the middle. Germline V gene data show CDR1 as SGHTA and CDR2 as FQGNSA. In DNA, the CDR3 is TGTGCCAGCAGCTTTATGGCTCAAGCTTTCTTT. Its protein product is CASSFMAQAFF.

The chain is built from TRBV6-1 and TRBJ2-7; D is possibly TRBD2 (6 bases). The V end lost 2 bases, the J end lost 4 bases, and 15 bases lay between the germline ends. The CDR3 runs to 15 residues. Germline values: CDR1 MNHNS, CDR2 SASEGT. The CDR3 DNA sequence: TGTGCCAGCAGTGAATTGGGGGGTCGGAGATACGAGCAGTACTTC. It encodes CASSELGGRRYEQYF.

This sequence joins TRBV28 and TRBJ1-5; no clear D gene. V was trimmed by 5 bases and J by 5 bases, leaving 4 bases between them. Germline V CDR1 and CDR2: MDHEN, SYDVKM. This CDR3 region has 11 residues. The CDR3 DNA follows: TGTGCCAGCAGTCCCGATCAGCCCCAGCATTTT. Protein: CASSPDQPQHF.

The chain joins TRBV5-1 to TRBJ1-1, with D perhaps matching TRBD1 (5 bases). Germline-derived CDR1 and CDR2 are SGHRS and YFSETQ. The germline V and J ends were trimmed by 3 bases and 7 bases, with 10 bases remaining between them. The length of the CDR3 is 12 residues. The CDR3 spells CASSWAGNEAFF. The CDR3 nucleotides read TGCGCCAGCAGCTGGGCAGGGAATGAAGCTTTCTTT.

This chain uses TRBV3-1 (or the pseudogene TRBV3-2) with TRBJ1-5; D call uncertain. V was cut by 1 base and J by 0 bases, with 13 bases left in between. Germline V lookup: CDR1 LGHDT, CDR2 YNNKEL (reference sequence). This CDR3 is 17 amino acids long. CDR3 sequence reads: CASSQGWTDYSNQPQHF. The DNA for the CDR3 is TGTGCCAGCAGCCAAGGTTGGACGGATTATAGCAATCAGCCCCAGCATTTT.

This chain connects TRBV5-1 to TRBJ2-2; unclear D gene. CDR1 is SGHRS, CDR2 YFSETQ, per germline. Trimming shortened V by 6 bases and J by 5 bases, and 8 bases separated the two germline ends. The CDR3 is made up of 12 amino acids. CDR3 in amino acids: CASTSLTGELFF. CDR3 nucleotide sequence: TGCGCCAGCACCTCCCTGACCGGGGAGCTGTTTTTT.

V and J are TRBV10-3 and TRBJ2-1; 7 bases line up with TRBD2. J lost 10 bases, V lost 1 base, and 4 bases had no gene match. The germline V gene encodes CDR1 ENHRY and CDR2 SYGVKD. The CDR3 consists of 13 residues. The DNA of the CDR3 is TGTGCCATCAGTGAGTATGGGGGGGACGAGCAGTTCTTC. This gives the protein CAISEYGGDEQFF.

This clone was counted a single time. V gene TRBV28 combines with J gene TRBJ1-1; D unresolved. With 4 bases removed from V and 7 bases from J, the gap between germline ends came to 10 bases. Germline CDR1 MDHEN, CDR2 SYDVKM. CDR3 length: 12 amino acids. The chain's CDR3 is CASSSRRFEAFF. As DNA, the CDR3 is TGTGCCAGCAGTTCTCGACGGTTTGAAGCTTTCTTT.

The gene calls are TRBV28 and TRBJ1-5; D is possibly TRBD1 (6 bases). This CDR3 contains 13 residues. The V gene lost 6 bases and the J gene lost 6 bases, with 12 bases spanning the gap. The germline V gene has CDR1 MDHEN and CDR2 SYDVKM. The CDR3 region is CASSNPRGQPQHF. The CDR3 DNA is TGTGCCAGCAGCAACCCCAGGGGTCAGCCCCAGCATTTT.

The DNA for the CDR3 is TGTGCCAGCAGCTCCCGGGTGGGGACCCAGTACTTC. Encoded protein: CASSSRVGTQYF. The chain joins TRBV13 to TRBJ2-5, with unresolved D. Germline-derived CDR1 and CDR2 are PRHDT and FYEKMQ (reference sequence). The CDR3 covers 12 residues. With 4 bases removed from V and 7 bases from J, the gap between germline ends came to 10 bases.

The chain joins TRBV20-1 to TRBJ2-2; D possibly corresponds to TRBD2 (6 bases). Per the germline V gene, CDR1 is DFQATT and CDR2 is SNEGSKA (reference sequence). This CDR3 contains 15 residues. Trimming pared 3 bases from V and 6 bases from J, leaving 17 bases between. In nucleotides, the CDR3 is TGCAGTGCTAGTGAAACGACTAGTCCCTCCGGGGAGCTGTTTTTT. This sequence encodes CSASETTSPSGELFF.

This chain connects TRBV5-1 to TRBJ1-2; D not resolved. Trimming left V 1 base short and J 5 bases short, with 6 bases between. This CDR3 contains 12 residues. Germline V CDR1 and CDR2: SGHRS, YFSETQ. CDR3 region: CASSLSAYGYTF. The CDR3 DNA is TGCGCCAGCAGCTTGAGTGCTTATGGCTACACCTTC.

This chain uses TRBV5-4 with TRBJ2-7, with D unclear. Deletions cut 1 base from V and 6 bases from J, with 11 bases between. The germline CDR1 and CDR2 sequences are SGHNT and YYREEE (reference sequence). The CDR3 extends over 13 amino acids. CDR3 sequence reads: CASSLWVRGEQYF. DNA of the CDR3: TGTGCCAGCAGCTTGTGGGTGAGAGGCGAGCAGTACTTC.

In its sample, this clone was seen a few times. The gene calls are TRBV12-3 or TRBV12-4 and TRBJ2-7; TRBD1 matches at 9 bases. The J segment lost 7 bases and the V segment lost 7 bases, leaving 8 bases of the junction unmatched. The CDR3 totals 13 residues. CDR3 amino acids: CASNLQGQGEQYF. As DNA, the CDR3 is TGTGCCAGCAACTTACAGGGACAGGGAGAGCAGTACTTC.

This chain joins TRBV21-1 and TRBJ2-7; TRBD1 is the table's D call, not checked against the DNA. TRBV21-1 has pseudogene status. The CDR3 is 15 residues long. The CDR3 region has the DNA TGTGCCAGCAGCAAAGCGGGGACAGGTTTTCACGAGCAGTACTTC. Amino acids: CASSKAGTGFHEQYF.